The next 32 T cell receptor beta chains were all read from a single sample in a study of cytomegalovirus exposure and HLA in healthy donors. Primers: 60 Vbeta forward and 13 Jbeta reverse. Generated by immunoSEQ multiplex PCR, the TCRdb table keeps only in-frame clones and is missing some. The table lists 150,000 to 200,000 clones, roughly 79% of them singletons, with 6% to 8% in the top ten. The specimen was PBMCs. The source of these receptors is a male donor in good health and CMV-seropositive.

The chain uses TRBV5-4 and TRBJ2-7; 9 bases fit TRBD1. CDR1 SGHNT and CDR2 YYREEE come from the germline V gene (reference sequence). The CDR3 sequence is 15 residues long. V was clipped by 0 bases and J by 5 bases; unmatched bases: 6. The CDR3 DNA reads TGTGCCAGCAGCTTGGGGGACAGGGACACCAACGAGCAGTACTTC. It yields the protein CASSLGDRDTNEQYF.

This chain uses TRBV7-2 with TRBJ1-1, with TRBD1 as a possible D gene (6 bases). Germline CDR1 SGHTA, CDR2 FQGNSA. With 5 bases removed from V and 0 bases from J, the gap between germline ends came to 13 bases. This CDR3 spans 15 amino acids. CDR3 region: CASSRVPGVNTEAFF. CDR3 sequence (DNA): TGTGCCAGCAGCCGAGTCCCAGGGGTGAACACTGAAGCTTTCTTT.

V is TRBV5-6 and J is TRBJ1-1; weak D call: TRBD1 (5 bases). Germline CDR1 and CDR2: SGHDT and YYEEEE. Trimming took 1 base from V and 6 from J, leaving 7 bases between them. This CDR3 contains 12 residues. The CDR3, as DNA: TGTGCCAGCAGCTTGCAGGGTCCTGAAGCTTTCTTT. Its protein is CASSLQGPEAFF.

The CDR3 sequence: CASSSLGTGLDEQYF. CDR3 in DNA: TGTGCCAGCAGCTCCCTTGGGACAGGGTTGGACGAGCAGTACTTC. The chain combines TRBV5-6 with TRBJ2-7; 9 bases are shared with TRBD1. Germline CDR1 reads SGHDT; CDR2 reads YYEEEE. The CDR3 consists of 15 residues. Trimming removed 3 bases from V and 5 bases from J; junction bases left unmatched: 9. The entire variable domain, with the rest obtained from reference TRBV5-6 and TRBJ2-7, is as follows: DAGVTQSPTHLIKTRGQQVTLRCSPKSGHDTVSWYQQALGQGPQFIFQYYEEEERQRGNFPDRFSGHQFPNYSSELNVNALLLGDSALYLCASSSLGTGLDEQYFGPGTRLTVT.

J is TRBJ2-2 and V is TRBV2; TRBD2 aligns across 11 bases. J lost 5 bases, V lost 8 bases, and 1 base had no gene match. This CDR3 has 13 amino acids. The germline gives CDR1 SNHLY, CDR2 FYNNEI. The CDR3 DNA reads as TGTGCCAGCTGGACTAGCGGGACCGGGGAGCTGTTTTTT. Its protein is CASWTSGTGELFF.

The rearrangement uses TRBV5-4 and TRBJ1-6, with D possibly matching TRBD1 (6 bases). This CDR3 spans 13 amino acids. Germline CDR1 reads SGHNT; CDR2 reads YYREEE (reference sequence). V lost 5 bases to trimming and J lost 8 bases, with 11 bases between them. CDR3 amino acids: CASRFSGDSPLHF. The CDR3 DNA reads as TGTGCCAGCAGATTTTCAGGGGATTCACCCCTCCACTTT.

The genes are TRBV18 and TRBJ1-4; D call uncertain. The V and J ends lost 3 bases and 0 bases respectively, with 11 bases between them. Germline V gene sequence: CDR1 KGHSH, CDR2 LQKENI. CDR3 length: 16 residues. Here the CDR3 reads CASSPSKLATNEKLFF. In DNA form, the CDR3 reads TGTGCCAGCTCACCCTCGAAGCTAGCAACTAATGAAAAACTGTTTTTT.

The CDR3 protein is CASSQRQATSGGAVTYNEQFF. The CDR3 DNA follows: TGCGCCAGCAGCCAAAGGCAGGCGACTAGCGGGGGGGCCGTCACCTACAATGAGCAGTTCTTC. The chain recombines TRBV4-1 with TRBJ2-1; the match to TRBD2 covers 14 bases. This CDR3 contains 21 residues. Unmatched junction bases numbered 14, after V lost 2 bases and J lost 2 bases. CDR1 and CDR2 from the germline V gene are MGHRA and YSYEKL.

This clone was seen only once. The chain couples TRBV10-1 to TRBJ1-2; D may be TRBD1 (5 bases). The V end lost 7 bases, the J end lost 4 bases, and 7 bases lay between the germline ends. The germline gives CDR1 WNHNN, CDR2 SYGVQD (reference sequence). The CDR3 sequence is 11 residues long. CDR3 residues: CASKGSYGYTF. The CDR3 DNA reads TGCGCCAGCAAGGGGTCCTATGGCTACACCTTC.

V usage is TRBV29-1 and J usage is TRBJ2-3; TRBD2 matches at 8 bases. This CDR3 region has 14 residues. The V gene end was trimmed by 4 bases and the J gene end by 0 bases; junction bases not matched to a gene: 3. Germline V gives CDR1 SQVTM, CDR2 ANQGSEA. CDR3 sequence (DNA): TGCAGCGTTGGGCGGGGGGCTAGCACAGATACGCAGTATTTT. It yields the protein CSVGRGASTDTQYF.

This clone occurred a few times. The CDR3 DNA reads TGTGCCAGTAGTATTGGACAGGGAGTCCCCTACGAGCAGTACTTC. It yields the protein CASSIGQGVPYEQYF. The rearrangement uses TRBV19 and TRBJ2-7; TRBD1 aligns across 8 bases. The CDR3 totals 15 residues. Germline-derived CDR1 and CDR2 are LNHDA and SQIVND (reference sequence). The ends lost 3 bases at V and 2 bases at J; junction bases unmatched: 6.

This clone was recorded a few times. The V gene is TRBV18, the J gene TRBJ1-1; no firm D call. The CDR3 sequence is 14 residues long. V was pared by 3 bases and J by 1 base, with 9 bases between. Germline CDR1 is KGHSH and CDR2 is LQKENI. The chain's CDR3 is CASSPFRGNTEAFF. Written as DNA, the CDR3 is TGTGCCAGCTCACCCTTTAGAGGGAACACTGAAGCTTTCTTT.

This clone was seen more than once but under ten times. V is TRBV6-1 and J is TRBJ1-2; TRBD1 agrees at 7 bases. Unmatched junction bases numbered 16, after V lost 4 bases and J lost 8 bases. Germline assignment: CDR1 MNHNS and CDR2 SASEGT. The CDR3 sequence is 16 residues long. The CDR3 region is CASSVLGTEKTGGYTF. CDR3 bases: TGTGCCAGCAGTGTCTTAGGGACAGAGAAAACGGGGGGCTACACCTTC.

The J gene is TRBJ2-5, the V gene TRBV5-6; possibly TRBD1 for D (5 bases). The germline gives CDR1 SGHDT, CDR2 YYEEEE. The CDR3 runs 16 residues. The V and J ends lost 0 bases and 3 bases respectively, with 15 bases between them. The CDR3 DNA sequence: TGTGCCAGCAGCTTGGACTTGGGCAGGGTGGAAGAGACCCAGTACTTC. This sequence encodes CASSLDLGRVEETQYF.

In this sample, this clone turned up once. The CDR3 DNA reads as TGCGCCAGCAGTGATTCCCGAGCGTCAGAGACCCAGTACTTC. Translating gives CASSDSRASETQYF. The chain uses TRBV10-1 and TRBJ2-5; no definite D call. This CDR3 has 14 residues. The V end lost 3 bases, the J end lost 4 bases, and 12 bases lay between the germline ends. Germline CDR1 WNHNN, CDR2 SYGVQD (reference sequence).

This chain links TRBV9 with TRBJ2-1; TRBD1 agrees at 7 bases. Germline V CDR1 and CDR2: SGDLS, YYNGEE. Trimming cost V 0 bases and J 4 bases; bases outside gene matches: 4. CDR3 size: 15 residues. The DNA of the CDR3 is TGTGCCAGCAGCGTAGAACAGGGGCCATACAATGAGCAGTTCTTC. It encodes CASSVEQGPYNEQFF.

The CDR3 here is CASSWGDRGVQETQYF. As DNA, the CDR3 is TGCGCCAGCAGCTGGGGGGACAGGGGCGTGCAAGAGACCCAGTACTTC. The V and J genes are TRBV5-1 and TRBJ2-5, with 10 bases lining up with TRBD1. Looked up from germline, CDR1 is SGHRS and CDR2 is YFSETQ. V shed 3 bases, J shed 2 bases, and the junction held 7 bases outside the gene matches. The CDR3 sequence is 16 residues long.

This clone was detected only a few times. V and J are TRBV2 and TRBJ2-7; TRBD1 aligns across 10 bases. Looked up from germline, CDR1 is SNHLY and CDR2 is FYNNEI. This CDR3 is 14 amino acids long. V lost 4 bases and J lost 6; bases outside the gene matches: 6. The DNA for the CDR3 is TGTGCCAGCAGTGGGTGGACAGGGGGGCGCGAGCAGTACTTC. Translated: CASSGWTGGREQYF.

The V gene is TRBV15, the J gene TRBJ2-1, with 7 nucleotides matching TRBD2. The CDR3 totals 18 residues. Germline CDR1 reads LNHNV; CDR2 reads YYDKDF (reference sequence). The V segment lost 4 bases and the J segment 0 bases; nucleotides outside the gene matches: 12. Written as DNA, the CDR3 is TGTGCCACCAGCAAGAGTTACGGGGGGTCTTTCTCCTACAATGAGCAGTTCTTC. It specifies CATSKSYGGSFSYNEQFF. The full variable domain, rest sourced from reference TRBV15 and TRBJ2-1, is DAMVIQNPRYQVTQFGKPVTLSCSQTLNHNVMYWYQQKSSQAPKLLFHYYDKDFNNEADTPDNFQSRRPNTSFCFLDIRSPGLGDTAMYLCATSKSYGGSFSYNEQFFGPGTRLTVL.

V gene TRBV27 combines with J gene TRBJ1-4; no definite D call. Germline assignment: CDR1 MNHEY and CDR2 SMNVEV (reference sequence). V lost 4 bases, J lost 5 bases, and 8 bases lay in between. The CDR3 is 13 residues long. The CDR3 DNA reads TGTGCCAGCAGTTCCAGAAAGAATGAAAAACTGTTTTTT. Its protein product is CASSSRKNEKLFF.

The chain has TRBV19 and TRBJ1-6; D is unresolved. Germline V lookup: CDR1 LNHDA, CDR2 SQIVND (reference sequence). This CDR3 region has 14 residues. V was pared by 7 bases and J by 0 bases, with 7 bases between. DNA for the CDR3: TGTGCCAGTATAGAAAACTCCTATAATTCACCCCTCCACTTT. Protein product: CASIENSYNSPLHF.

The V call is TRBV6-6, the J call TRBJ1-4, with no clear D. CDR3 length: 13 amino acids. Trimming cost V 4 bases and J 4 bases, with 7 bases left between them. The germline V gene encodes CDR1 MNHNY and CDR2 SVGAGI (reference sequence). The CDR3 bases are TGTGCCAGCAGTTCGCAGGTTAATGAAAAACTGTTTTTT. Translated: CASSSQVNEKLFF.

The chain uses TRBV7-8 and TRBJ2-7; maybe TRBD2 (7 bases). The V end was cut by 1 base, the J end by 0 bases, with 10 bases between. CDR1 and CDR2 (germline): SGHVS, FQNEAQ. This CDR3 comprises 15 residues. The CDR3 region has the DNA TGTGCCAGCAGCTTAGGGGGGGGCGCCTCCTACGAGCAGTACTTC. Translation: CASSLGGGASYEQYF.

V and J are TRBV5-1 and TRBJ1-4; D may be TRBD1 (5 bases). This CDR3 has 14 residues. V was pared by 3 bases and J by 3 bases, with 9 bases between. The germline CDR1 and CDR2 sequences are SGHRS and YFSETQ. The CDR3 loop is CASSWGVANEKLFF. CDR3 nucleotides: TGCGCCAGCAGCTGGGGGGTGGCTAATGAAAAACTGTTTTTT.

The chain recombines TRBV5-1 with TRBJ1-2; 7 nucleotides align to TRBD1. V shed 6 bases and J 8 bases; nucleotides not matched to a gene: 7. This CDR3 has 12 residues. The V gene's germline CDR1 is SGHRS and CDR2 YFSETQ. The CDR3 DNA follows: TGCGCCAGCACCCAAGACAGGGTCGGCTACACCTTC. Translating gives CASTQDRVGYTF.

This clone was observed many times. The chain couples TRBV19 to TRBJ1-1, with 9 positions matching TRBD1. The V and J ends lost 4 bases and 6 bases, in that order; junction bases with no gene match: 9. The V gene's germline CDR1 is LNHDA and CDR2 SQIVND (reference sequence). The CDR3 runs to 15 residues. CDR3: CASSTSDRGYAEAFF. The DNA of the CDR3 is TGTGCCAGTAGTACCTCGGACAGGGGATATGCTGAAGCTTTCTTT. The whole variable domain, remainder taken from reference TRBV19 and TRBJ1-1, is DGGITQSPKYLFRKEGQNVTLSCEQNLNHDAMYWYRQDPGQGLRLIYYSQIVNDFQKGDIAEGYSVSREKKESFPLTVTSAQKNPTAFYLCASSTSDRGYAEAFFGQGTRLTVV.

This clone was seen only once. This chain connects TRBV6-5 to TRBJ1-2; D gene ambiguous. Trimming took 2 bases from V and 6 from J, leaving 13 bases between them. Germline assignment: CDR1 MNHEY and CDR2 SVGAGI. This CDR3 contains 14 residues. The CDR3 sequence: CASSYTGSPHGYTF. The CDR3 nucleotides read TGTGCCAGCAGTTACACCGGGTCCCCACATGGCTACACCTTC.

In this sample, this clone turned up a few times. The gene calls are TRBV29-1 and TRBJ2-5; maybe TRBD1 (6 bases). The closer fit of TRBJ2-7 to the DNA end suggests the J call may be wrong. From germline, CDR1 is SQVTM and CDR2 ANQGSEA. This CDR3 spans 12 amino acids. This chain's CDR3 is CSVEAGAYEQYF. DNA for the CDR3: TGCAGCGTTGAAGCAGGGGCCTACGAGCAGTACTTC.

The chain couples TRBV7-2 to TRBJ1-4; tentative D call: TRBD1 (6 bases). The germline V gene encodes CDR1 SGHTA and CDR2 FQGNSA. V was shortened by 5 bases and J by 5 bases, with 15 bases between the two germline ends. The CDR3 extends over 15 amino acids. CDR3 nucleotide sequence: TGTGCCAGCAGCCTTGAGGGGGAGACCAATGAAAAACTGTTTTTT. It translates to CASSLEGETNEKLFF.

This clone was counted a few times. The chain uses TRBV2 and TRBJ1-1; a weak D match, TRBD1 (6 bases). Trimming removed 5 bases at V and 6 bases at J, with 16 bases between. Germline V gives CDR1 SNHLY, CDR2 FYNNEI. The CDR3 covers 14 residues. The CDR3 loop is CASSQPGVGSEAFF. CDR3 DNA sequence: TGTGCCAGCAGTCAGCCAGGGGTAGGCTCTGAAGCTTTCTTT.

V and J are TRBV7-2 and TRBJ2-1, with 9 bases lining up with TRBD1. From germline, CDR1 is SGHTA and CDR2 FQGNSA. The junction had 9 bases not matched to a gene; V was cut back by 1 base and J by 8 bases. This CDR3 has 16 amino acids. The CDR3 loop reads CASSLEYRGLRDEQFF. The DNA for the CDR3 is TGTGCCAGCAGCTTAGAATACAGGGGGCTTAGGGATGAGCAGTTCTTC. The full variable domain, in which reference TRBV7-2 and TRBJ2-1 provide the parts outside the CDR3, is GAGVSQSPSNKVTEKGKDVELRCDPISGHTALYWYRQSLGQGLEFLIYFQGNSAPDKSGLPSDRFSAERTGGSVSTLTIQRTQQEDSAVYLCASSLEYRGLRDEQFFGPGTRLTVL.

The chain is built from TRBV19 and TRBJ2-1; D possibly corresponds to TRBD1 (6 bases). Trimming took off 3 bases at V and 0 bases at J, with 18 bases between the two ends. This CDR3 has 18 amino acids. Germline CDR1 LNHDA, CDR2 SQIVND (reference sequence). The CDR3 protein is CASSIGDTDFSSYNEQFF. In DNA form, the CDR3 reads TGTGCCAGTAGTATTGGGGACACCGATTTCAGCTCCTACAATGAGCAGTTCTTC.